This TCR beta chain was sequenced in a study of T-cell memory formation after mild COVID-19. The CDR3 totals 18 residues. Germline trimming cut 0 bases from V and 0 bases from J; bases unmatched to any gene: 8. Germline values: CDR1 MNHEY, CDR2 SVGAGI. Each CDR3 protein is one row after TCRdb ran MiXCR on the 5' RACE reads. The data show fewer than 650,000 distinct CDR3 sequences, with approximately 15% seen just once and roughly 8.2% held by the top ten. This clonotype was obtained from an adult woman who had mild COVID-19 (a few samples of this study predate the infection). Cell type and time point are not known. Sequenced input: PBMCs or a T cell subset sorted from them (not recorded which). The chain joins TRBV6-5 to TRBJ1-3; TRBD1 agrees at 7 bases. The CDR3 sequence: CASSYSMIGTASGNTIYF. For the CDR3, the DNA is TGTGCCAGCAGTTACTCGATGATAGGGACAGCCTCTGGAAACACCATATATTTT.